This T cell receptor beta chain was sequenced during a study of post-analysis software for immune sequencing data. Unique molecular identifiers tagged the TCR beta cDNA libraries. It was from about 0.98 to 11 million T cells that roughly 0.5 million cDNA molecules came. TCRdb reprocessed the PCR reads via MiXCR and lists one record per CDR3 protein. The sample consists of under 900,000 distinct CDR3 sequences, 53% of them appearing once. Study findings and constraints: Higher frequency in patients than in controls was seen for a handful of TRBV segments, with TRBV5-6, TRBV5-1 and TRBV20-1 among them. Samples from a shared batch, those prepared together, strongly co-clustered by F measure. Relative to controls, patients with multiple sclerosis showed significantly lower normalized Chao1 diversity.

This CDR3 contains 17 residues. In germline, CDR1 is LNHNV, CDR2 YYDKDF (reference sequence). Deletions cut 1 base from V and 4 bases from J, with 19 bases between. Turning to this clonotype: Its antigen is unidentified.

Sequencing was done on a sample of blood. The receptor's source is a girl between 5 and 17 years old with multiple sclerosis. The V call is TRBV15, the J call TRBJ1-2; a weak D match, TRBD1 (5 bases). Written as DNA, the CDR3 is TGTGCCACCAGCAGAGGAGGGGCCATAACTGCGGGCTATGGCTACACCTTC. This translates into CATSRGGAITAGYGYTF.